The 25 T cell receptor beta chains given below trace back to one sample, sequenced in a study of OX40 agonist ivuxolimab in advanced cancers. Some clones are missing from TCRdb's copy, which holds only in-frame ones; the method was immunoSEQ multiplex PCR. The repertoire includes 70,000 to 85,000 clones, 90% of them detected once, and 0.55% to 0.7% sits in the top ten. This sample comprised CD4+ or CD8+ T cells sorted from blood, obtained in a trial of the OX40 agonist ivuxolimab. The receptors come from an adult with an advanced solid tumor such as melanoma, head and neck, liver or kidney cancer.

The rearrangement uses TRBV18 and TRBJ1-1; D not resolved. CDR3 length: 15 residues. Trimming stripped 6 bases from V and 4 bases from J, with 18 bases between. Germline assignment: CDR1 KGHSH and CDR2 LQKENI. CDR3 nucleotides: TGTGCCAGCTCCCGCCGCAGCCCGGGCGGCACTGAAGCTTTCTTT. Its protein product is CASSRRSPGGTEAFF.

This clone was seen just once. The chain uses TRBV27 and TRBJ2-3; the D gene is possibly TRBD2 (6 bases). Germline CDR1 reads MNHEY; CDR2 reads SMNVEV (reference sequence). This CDR3 is 14 amino acids long. Trimming cost V 5 bases and J 4 bases, with 13 bases left between them. CDR3 in amino acids: CASSSPSVPDTQYF. CDR3 nucleotide sequence: TGTGCCAGCAGTAGTCCTAGCGTTCCAGATACGCAGTATTTT.

The chain links TRBV5-6 to TRBJ2-3; TRBD2 aligns across 10 bases. J was trimmed by 6 bases and V by 3 bases; bases with no gene match: 13. Germline values: CDR1 SGHDT, CDR2 YYEEEE. The CDR3 is made up of 17 amino acids. CDR3 region: CASSSKREGRGGDTQYF. The CDR3 DNA reads TGTGCCAGCAGCTCGAAGCGGGAGGGCCGGGGGGGTGATACGCAGTATTTT. Variable domain in full (rest from reference TRBV5-6 and TRBJ2-3): DAGVTQSPTHLIKTRGQQVTLRCSPKSGHDTVSWYQQALGQGPQFIFQYYEEEERQRGNFPDRFSGHQFPNYSSELNVNALLLGDSALYLCASSSKREGRGGDTQYFGPGTRLTVL.

The V gene is TRBV7-9, the J gene TRBJ1-4, with D possibly being TRBD1 (5 bases). Germline-derived CDR1 and CDR2 are SEHNR and FQNEAQ (reference sequence). Deletions cut 5 bases from V and 8 bases from J, with 15 bases between. The CDR3 is 14 amino acids. This CDR3 is CASSNSGSGEKLFF. The CDR3 bases are TGTGCCAGCAGCAATTCAGGGAGCGGAGAAAAACTGTTTTTT.

The chain is built from TRBV4-3 and TRBJ2-7, with 8 positions matching TRBD2. This CDR3 has 16 residues. Trimming removed 0 bases from V and 7 bases from J; junction bases left unmatched: 11. Germline loops: CDR1 LGHNA, CDR2 YSLEER. The CDR3 spells CASSQDYGGGPREQYF. CDR3 bases: TGCGCCAGCAGCCAAGATTATGGCGGGGGGCCTCGAGAGCAGTACTTC.

V usage is TRBV5-4 and J usage is TRBJ2-5, with TRBD2 as a possible D gene (5 bases). Trimming removed 2 bases at V and 0 bases at J, with 5 bases between. Germline V gives CDR1 SGHNT, CDR2 YYREEE (reference sequence). The CDR3 contains 13 residues. CDR3 region: CASSFGDQETQYF. In DNA form, the CDR3 reads TGTGCCAGCAGCTTCGGGGACCAAGAGACCCAGTACTTC.

This CDR3 is CASSTSGRGADTQYF. The CDR3 DNA reads TGTGCCAGCAGCACTAGCGGGAGGGGGGCAGATACGCAGTATTTT. The rearrangement uses TRBV5-6 and TRBJ2-3; TRBD2 matches 13 bases. There are 15 residues in the CDR3. J was trimmed by 4 bases and V by 4 bases; bases with no gene match: 3. Germline V gene sequence: CDR1 SGHDT, CDR2 YYEEEE. The variable domain in full, with the rest retrieved from reference TRBV5-6 and TRBJ2-3, is DAGVTQSPTHLIKTRGQQVTLRCSPKSGHDTVSWYQQALGQGPQFIFQYYEEEERQRGNFPDRFSGHQFPNYSSELNVNALLLGDSALYLCASSTSGRGADTQYFGPGTRLTVL.

CDR3 sequence reads: CASSLKGGNYGYTF. CDR3 nucleotide sequence: TGTGCCAGCAGTTTAAAGGGGGGGAACTATGGCTACACCTTC. This chain connects TRBV27 to TRBJ1-2; D is perhaps TRBD1 (6 bases). Germline loops: CDR1 MNHEY, CDR2 SMNVEV (reference sequence). This CDR3 is 14 amino acids long. V was clipped by 2 bases and J by 2 bases, with 9 bases between them.

The chain carries TRBV5-6 and TRBJ2-1; D is uncertain. Germline V gene sequence: CDR1 SGHDT, CDR2 YYEEEE. The V end was cut by 4 bases, the J end by 10 bases, with 9 bases between. The CDR3 is made up of 11 amino acids. The chain's CDR3 is CASSLVREQFF. The CDR3 region has the DNA TGTGCCAGCAGCCTCGTCCGGGAGCAGTTCTTC.

This clone was detected only a few times. The rearrangement uses TRBV14 and TRBJ1-4, with TRBD1 matching 9 bases. CDR1 is SGHDN, CDR2 FVKESK, per germline. The ends lost 1 base at V and 8 bases at J; junction bases unmatched: 5. The CDR3 has 15 amino acids. The CDR3 loop is CASSQAQGAGEKLFF. Here the CDR3 DNA reads TGTGCCAGCAGCCAAGCACAGGGGGCTGGCGAAAAACTGTTTTTT.

V usage is TRBV2 and J usage is TRBJ1-1; TRBD1 might be the D (6 bases). The germline V gene has CDR1 SNHLY and CDR2 FYNNEI. CDR3 length equals 13 residues. The ends were cut back, 7 bases at V and 4 bases at J, with 13 bases in the middle. The CDR3 here is CASTSGAGTEAFF. The CDR3 DNA reads as TGTGCCAGCACGTCGGGGGCAGGCACTGAAGCTTTCTTT.

The chain carries TRBV6-1 and TRBJ1-2; D possibly corresponds to TRBD1 (5 bases). CDR3 length: 11 residues. With 5 bases removed from V and 8 bases from J, the gap between germline ends came to 9 bases. Per the germline V gene, CDR1 is MNHNS and CDR2 is SASEGT. The CDR3 sequence: CASSSGLGYTF. For the CDR3, the DNA is TGTGCCAGCAGTTCGGGACTGGGCTACACCTTC.

The chain combines TRBV19 with TRBJ2-7, with 8 bases that match TRBD2. With V trimmed by 6 bases and J by 3 bases, 13 bases remained unmatched. Germline CDR1 LNHDA, CDR2 SQIVND (reference sequence). The CDR3 loop spans 16 amino acids. The CDR3 protein is CASSTAGAVVGYEQYF. The CDR3 DNA follows: TGTGCCAGTAGCACAGCGGGAGCGGTTGTAGGCTACGAGCAGTACTTC.

The CDR3: CASSLRGDTDTQYF. DNA of the CDR3: TGTGCCAGCAGCTTACGAGGCGACACAGATACGCAGTATTTT. The chain links TRBV7-3 to TRBJ2-3, with unresolved D. V was pared by 2 bases and J by 2 bases, with 8 bases between. Germline CDR1 SGHTA, CDR2 FQGTGA. The length of the CDR3 is 14 residues. Full variable domain (remainder filled in from reference TRBV7-3 and TRBJ2-3): GAGVSQTPSNKVTEKGKYVELRCDPISGHTALYWYRQSLGQGPEFLIYFQGTGAADDSGLPNDRFFAVRPEGSVSTLKIQRTERGDSAVYLCASSLRGDTDTQYFGPGTRLTVL.

This chain links TRBV19 with TRBJ2-2, with no clear D. Trimming removed 7 bases at V and 7 bases at J, with 10 bases between. The V gene's germline CDR1 is LNHDA and CDR2 SQIVND (reference sequence). The CDR3 spans 12 residues. In nucleotides, the CDR3 is TGTGCCAGTACTCCAACACTCGGGGAGCTGTTTTTT. This codes for CASTPTLGELFF.

The chain employs TRBV5-1 and TRBJ2-5, with 9 nucleotides matching TRBD2. CDR1 SGHRS and CDR2 YFSETQ come from the germline V gene. After removal of 1 base from V and 8 bases from J, the junction contained 9 bases not matched to a gene. The CDR3 is 15 residues long. CDR3 region: CASSLSFAGGETQYF. In nucleotides, the CDR3 is TGCGCCAGCAGCTTGAGTTTCGCGGGAGGGGAAACCCAGTACTTC.

The chain combines TRBV7-3 with TRBJ2-1, with D possibly matching TRBD2 (6 bases). Germline V lookup: CDR1 SGHTA, CDR2 FQGTGA. The CDR3 is 18 residues long. Trimming shortened V by 1 base and J by 0 bases, and 16 bases separated the two germline ends. The CDR3 spells CASSLIGAGLGSYNEQFF. DNA of the CDR3: TGTGCCAGCAGCTTAATAGGGGCGGGACTGGGCTCCTACAATGAGCAGTTCTTC.

The chain employs TRBV10-1 and TRBJ2-7; D is unresolved. Germline-derived CDR1 and CDR2 are WNHNN and SYGVQD (reference sequence). This CDR3 is built from 13 residues. The V and J ends lost 6 bases and 5 bases respectively, with 14 bases between them. CDR3 sequence: CASSPVPFHEQYF. The CDR3, as DNA: TGCGCCAGCAGCCCCGTCCCGTTCCACGAGCAGTACTTC.

This clone showed up just a few times. V and J are TRBV6-5 and TRBJ1-1; D not resolved. V was cut by 7 bases and J by 3 bases, with 12 bases left in between. Germline-derived CDR1 and CDR2 are MNHEY and SVGAGI. The CDR3 is 13 amino acids. The CDR3 reads CASKRADYTEAFF. The CDR3 nucleotides read TGTGCCAGCAAACGAGCGGATTACACTGAAGCTTTCTTT.

This chain joins TRBV4-2 and TRBJ2-1, with a possible D match to TRBD2 (6 bases). There are 17 residues in the CDR3. Germline V gene lookup returns CDR1 LGHNA and CDR2 YNFKEQ. Between the trimmed V and J ends, which lost 0 bases and 3 bases, there was a span of 15 bases. The CDR3 protein is CASSQDSIRGLYNEQFF. The CDR3 region has the DNA TGTGCCAGCAGCCAAGATTCCATTCGGGGACTCTACAATGAGCAGTTCTTC.

The chain has TRBV5-6 and TRBJ1-2; the D gene is possibly TRBD1 (6 bases). Germline values: CDR1 SGHDT, CDR2 YYEEEE. The CDR3 runs to 17 residues. The ends were cut back, 2 bases at V and 7 bases at J, with 24 bases in the middle. In DNA, the CDR3 is TGTGCCAGCAGCTTAGGTTTGGGAGCCCAGGGGATTGGTGGCTACACCTTC. As protein: CASSLGLGAQGIGGYTF.

This clone was observed a single time. This chain joins TRBV28 and TRBJ2-7; 11 positions agree with TRBD2. This CDR3 is built from 19 residues. From germline, CDR1 is MDHEN and CDR2 SYDVKM. V was clipped by 5 bases and J by 3 bases; unmatched bases: 18. The CDR3 sequence: CASSPKGGTSGGFNYEQYF. DNA for the CDR3: TGTGCCAGCAGTCCCAAAGGGGGGACTAGCGGAGGATTTAACTACGAGCAGTACTTC. The complete variable domain, with remaining parts taken from reference TRBV28 and TRBJ2-7, reads DVKVTQSSRYLVKRTGEKVFLECVQDMDHENMFWYRQDPGLGLRLIYFSYDVKMKEKGDIPEGYSVSREKKERFSLILESASTNQTSMYLCASSPKGGTSGGFNYEQYFGPGTRLTVT.

The chain uses TRBV4-2 and TRBJ2-5, with a tentative D call TRBD2 (6 bases). The V gene's germline CDR1 is LGHNA and CDR2 YNFKEQ. The V end lost 3 bases, the J end lost 4 bases, and 15 bases lay between the germline ends. The CDR3 covers 15 residues. The CDR3 DNA is TGTGCCAGCAGCCAGTCTTGGCGGGAAAGAGAGACCCAGTACTTC. Translated, it gives CASSQSWRERETQYF.

This chain links TRBV28 with TRBJ2-7; 12 bases are shared with TRBD1. CDR3 size: 16 residues. V gave up 2 bases and J gave up 6 bases; unmatched junction bases: 8. CDR1 MDHEN and CDR2 SYDVKM come from the germline V gene. The CDR3 loop is CASSLASGTGGFEQYF. Written as DNA, the CDR3 is TGTGCCAGCAGTTTAGCCAGCGGGACAGGGGGCTTCGAGCAGTACTTC.

The chain recombines TRBV6-5 with TRBJ1-4; D remains unclear. The CDR3 length is 14 residues. The V gene's germline CDR1 is MNHEY and CDR2 SVGAGI. V gave up 6 bases and J gave up 5 bases, with 13 bases separating them. The CDR3 sequence is CASSRSPQNEKLFF. In DNA form, the CDR3 reads TGTGCCAGCAGCCGATCCCCCCAAAATGAAAAACTGTTTTTT.